The clone carrying this T cell receptor beta chain has more than one count but fewer than ten. Its cognate antigen is unknown. The sample comes from a study of blood T cells in healthy people across ages. The sample providers were healthy Caucasian people from Russia, aged about 6 to 90. Regarding the study as a whole: Naive and antigen-experienced cells were not separated, limiting conclusive comparison.

Combining a sample-barcoded 5' primer with a J-beta primer mix, a second PCR ran for 7 to 11 cycles. TCRdb used MiXCR to reprocess the 5' RACE reads, holding one entry per CDR3 protein. The data contain about 970,000 distinct CDR3 sequences, just over 50% of them singletons. This receptor was obtained from a woman in her fifties or sixties in good health. The material sequenced was blood.

In DNA, the CDR3 is TGTGCCAGCAAGTCTTCTCCAGCGGGCGTCACCGGGGAGCTGTTTTTT. Protein sequence: CASKSSPAGVTGELFF. V gene TRBV27 combines with J gene TRBJ2-2, with D perhaps TRBD2 (6 bases). CDR3 length: 16 amino acids. CDR1 and CDR2 from the germline V gene are MNHEY and SMNVEV (reference sequence). V was shortened by 7 bases and J by 4 bases, with 19 bases between the two germline ends.